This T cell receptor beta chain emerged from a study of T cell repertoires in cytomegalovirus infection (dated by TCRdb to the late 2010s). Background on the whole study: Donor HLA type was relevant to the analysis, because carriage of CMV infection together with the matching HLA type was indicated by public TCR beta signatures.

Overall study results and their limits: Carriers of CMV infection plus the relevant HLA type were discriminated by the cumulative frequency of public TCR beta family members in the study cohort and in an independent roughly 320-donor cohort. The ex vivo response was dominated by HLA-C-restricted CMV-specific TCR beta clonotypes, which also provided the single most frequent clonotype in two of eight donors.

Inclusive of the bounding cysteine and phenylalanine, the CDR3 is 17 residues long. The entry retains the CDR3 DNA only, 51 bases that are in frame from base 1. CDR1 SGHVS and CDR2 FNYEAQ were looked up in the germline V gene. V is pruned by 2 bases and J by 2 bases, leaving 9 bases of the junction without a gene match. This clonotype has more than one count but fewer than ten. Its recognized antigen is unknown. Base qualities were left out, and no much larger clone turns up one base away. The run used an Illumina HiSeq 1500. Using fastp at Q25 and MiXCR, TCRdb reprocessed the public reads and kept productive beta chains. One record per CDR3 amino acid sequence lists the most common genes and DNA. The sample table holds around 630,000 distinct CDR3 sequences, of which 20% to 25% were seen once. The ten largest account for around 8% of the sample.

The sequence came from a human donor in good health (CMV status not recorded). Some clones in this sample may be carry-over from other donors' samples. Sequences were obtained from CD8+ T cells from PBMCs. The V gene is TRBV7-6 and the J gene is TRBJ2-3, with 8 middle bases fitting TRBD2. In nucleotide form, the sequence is TGTGCCAGCAGCTTAAGCAGCCCGGGGGGGGCCACAGATACGCAGTATTTT. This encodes CASSLSSPGGATDTQYF.